The clone carrying this T cell receptor (beta chain) was counted between two and nine times. This record comes from a study of blood T cell repertoires in COVID-19. About the research overall: Acute-phase and convalescent COVID-19 samples originated in the United States, Italy and Spain. T cells, B-cell-depleted T cells, or PBMCs supplied cDNA or gDNA.

The CDR3 length is 18 residues. Trimming stripped 1 base from V and 3 bases from J, with 21 bases between. CDR1 is SGDLS and CDR2 is YYNGEE in the germline V gene. In the original workflow: Reference gene primers were amplified, and this amplification served to estimate nucleated cell counts. TCRdb's table, derived via immunoSEQ multiplex PCR, lists solely in-frame clones and lacks some. For V, J and clone size, that table is used; D and trimming come from the DNA. Of about 150,000 clones in the sample, around 84% are singletons; the top ten hold about 39%. The sequenced sample was peripheral blood. V is TRBV9 and J is TRBJ2-3, with a tentative D call TRBD1 (5 bases). This TCR was sampled from a human donor in a cohort sampled during active COVID-19. As DNA, the CDR3 is TGTGCCAGCAGCGTAAGAGTCCAGGGTAGGGGTGGGACAGATACGCAGTATTTT. It translates to CASSVRVQGRGGTDTQYF.